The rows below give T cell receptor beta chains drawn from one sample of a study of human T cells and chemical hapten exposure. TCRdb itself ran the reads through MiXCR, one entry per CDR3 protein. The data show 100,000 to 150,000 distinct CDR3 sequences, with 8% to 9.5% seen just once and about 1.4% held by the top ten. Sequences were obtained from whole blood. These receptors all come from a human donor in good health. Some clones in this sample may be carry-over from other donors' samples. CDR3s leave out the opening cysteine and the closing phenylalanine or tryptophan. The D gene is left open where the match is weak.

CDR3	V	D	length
ASSQDHQGTGYT	TRBV4-3	-	12
ASSQGGQGFHEQF	TRBV14	TRBD1	13
SVRWTGQTYGYT	TRBV29-1	TRBD1	12
ASSLNRARNTGELF	TRBV11-2	-	14
AISGGDTEAF	TRBV10-3	-	10
ASSLQGAGGELF	TRBV5-1	TRBD1	12
AIRGTGGIYGYT	TRBV10-3	TRBD1	12
ASSKRGSNQPQH	TRBV19	-	12
ASSYLGTGVTDTQY	TRBV6-5	TRBD1	14
ASSSDRVRDTQY	TRBV12-3/TRBV12-4	TRBD1	12
SAVQNQETQY	TRBV20-1	-	10
SASRGTNEKLF	TRBV20-1	-	11
ASSLVKGQPQH	TRBV11-2	-	11
ASSRSGQWNYGYT	TRBV7-9	TRBD1	13
ASSFSTRQPVTGTQY	TRBV12-3/TRBV12-4	-	15
ASSLKAADTQY	TRBV12-3/TRBV12-4	-	11
SVEVGGGINTGELF	TRBV29-1	-	14
AWSALPLAGRMNEQF	TRBV30	TRBD2	15
ASSPEQGDNEQY	TRBV7-6	TRBD1	12
AWMTGGHGYT	TRBV30	TRBD1	10
ASSLSGVSLYGYT	TRBV27	-	13
SDGRLAENNEQF	TRBV29-1	TRBD2	12
ASSQDRLAGALTSTDTQY	TRBV4-1	TRBD2	18
ASSFKRQGIGGEQF	TRBV5-4	-	14
SARGDGSYNEQF	TRBV20-1	-	12
AWGITDTQY	TRBV30	-	9
ASSPGDRDIQETQY	TRBV9	-	14
SAAGQSSEQY	TRBV20-1	-	10
SAGLAGRLRNTQY	TRBV29-1	TRBD2	13
SAPTGTGGARGYT	TRBV20-1	TRBD1	13